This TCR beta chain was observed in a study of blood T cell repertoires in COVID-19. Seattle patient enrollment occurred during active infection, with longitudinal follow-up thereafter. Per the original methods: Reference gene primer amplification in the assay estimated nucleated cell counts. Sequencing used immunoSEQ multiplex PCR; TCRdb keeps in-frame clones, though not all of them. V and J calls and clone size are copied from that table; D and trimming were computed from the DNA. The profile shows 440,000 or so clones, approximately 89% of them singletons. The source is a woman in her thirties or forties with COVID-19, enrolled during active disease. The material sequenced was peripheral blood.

The CDR3 reads CASSQEMRGPQETQYF. In DNA, the CDR3 is TGTGCCAGCAGCCAAGAGATGCGGGGACCTCAAGAGACCCAGTACTTC. The genes are TRBV3-1 (or the pseudogene TRBV3-2) and TRBJ2-5, with D perhaps TRBD2 (6 bases). CDR1 and CDR2 from the germline V gene are LGHDT and YNNKEL (reference sequence). The length of the CDR3 is 16 residues. V lost 0 bases, J lost 2 bases, and 13 bases lay in between.